This T cell receptor beta chain is drawn from a study of OX40 agonist ivuxolimab in advanced cancers. About the study: Patients with prior anti-PD-1, anti-PD-L1 or anti-CTLA-4 therapy were eligible; approximately 40% had some.

Germline V gives CDR1 KGHSH, CDR2 LQKENI. With 4 bases removed from V and 0 bases from J, the gap between germline ends came to 16 bases. This CDR3 spans 16 amino acids. Some clones are missing from TCRdb's copy, which holds only in-frame ones; the method was immunoSEQ multiplex PCR. The sample yields about 70,000 clones, about four fifths seen once. V and J are TRBV18 and TRBJ2-7; D assignment may be TRBD1 or TRBD2 (6 bases each). This sequence was found in an adult with an advanced solid tumor such as melanoma, head and neck, liver or kidney cancer. The sample in question was CD4+ or CD8+ T cells sorted from blood, obtained in a trial of the OX40 agonist ivuxolimab. The CDR3 region has the DNA TGTGCCAGCTCACGGGGGGCAGTGAGTAGCTCCTACGAGCAGTACTTC. Amino acid sequence: CASSRGAVSSSYEQYF.